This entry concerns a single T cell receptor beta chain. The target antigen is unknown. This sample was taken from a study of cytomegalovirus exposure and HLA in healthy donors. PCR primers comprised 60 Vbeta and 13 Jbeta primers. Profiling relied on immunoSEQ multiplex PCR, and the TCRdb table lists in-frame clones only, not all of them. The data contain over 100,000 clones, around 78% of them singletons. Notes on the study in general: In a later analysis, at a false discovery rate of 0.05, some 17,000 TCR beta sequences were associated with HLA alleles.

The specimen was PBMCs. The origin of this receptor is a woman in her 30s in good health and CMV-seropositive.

CDR3 in amino acids: CASSSAGTGNYEQYF. CDR3 in DNA: TGTGCCAGCAGTTCAGCCGGGACAGGGAACTACGAGCAGTACTTC. This chain uses TRBV6-5 with TRBJ2-5; 9 nucleotides agree with TRBD1. The closer fit of TRBJ2-7 to the DNA end suggests the J call may be wrong. CDR3 size: 15 residues. Germline V gene sequence: CDR1 MNHEY, CDR2 SVGAGI.